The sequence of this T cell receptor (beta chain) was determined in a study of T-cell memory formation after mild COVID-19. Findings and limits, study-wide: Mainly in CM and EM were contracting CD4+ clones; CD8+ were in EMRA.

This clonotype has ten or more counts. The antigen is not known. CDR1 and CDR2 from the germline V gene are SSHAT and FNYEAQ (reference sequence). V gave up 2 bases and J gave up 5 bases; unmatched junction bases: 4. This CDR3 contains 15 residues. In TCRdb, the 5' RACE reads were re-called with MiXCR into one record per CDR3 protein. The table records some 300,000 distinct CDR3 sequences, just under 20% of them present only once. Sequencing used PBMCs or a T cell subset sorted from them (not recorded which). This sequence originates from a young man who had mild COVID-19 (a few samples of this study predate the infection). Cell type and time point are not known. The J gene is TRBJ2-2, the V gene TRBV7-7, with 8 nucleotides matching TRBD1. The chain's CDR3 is CASSLKTGVTGELFF. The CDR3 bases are TGTGCCAGCAGCTTAAAGACAGGGGTGACCGGGGAGCTGTTTTTT.